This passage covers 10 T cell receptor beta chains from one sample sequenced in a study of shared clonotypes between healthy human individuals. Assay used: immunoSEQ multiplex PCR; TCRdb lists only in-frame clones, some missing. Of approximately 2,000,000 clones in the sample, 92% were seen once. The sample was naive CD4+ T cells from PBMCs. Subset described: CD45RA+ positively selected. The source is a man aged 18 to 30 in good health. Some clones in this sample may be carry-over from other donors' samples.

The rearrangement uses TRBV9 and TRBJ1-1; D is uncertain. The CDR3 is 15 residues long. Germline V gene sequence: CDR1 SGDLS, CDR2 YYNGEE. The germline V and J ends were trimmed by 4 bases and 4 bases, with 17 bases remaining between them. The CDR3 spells CASSSTTRGGTEAFF. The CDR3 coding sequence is TGTGCCAGCAGCTCTACGACTCGAGGTGGCACTGAAGCTTTCTTT.

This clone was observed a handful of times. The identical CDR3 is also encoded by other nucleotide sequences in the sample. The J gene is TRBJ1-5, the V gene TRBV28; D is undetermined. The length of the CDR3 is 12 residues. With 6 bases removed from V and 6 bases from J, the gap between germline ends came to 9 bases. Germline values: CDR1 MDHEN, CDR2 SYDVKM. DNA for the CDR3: TGTGCCAGCAGCCTCTGGGGTCAGCCCCAGCATTTT. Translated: CASSLWGQPQHF.

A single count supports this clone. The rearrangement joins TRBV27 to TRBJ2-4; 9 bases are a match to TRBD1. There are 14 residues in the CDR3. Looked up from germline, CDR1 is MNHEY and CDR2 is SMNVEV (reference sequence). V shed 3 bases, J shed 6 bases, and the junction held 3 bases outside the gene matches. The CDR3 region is CASSLGTGLNIQYF. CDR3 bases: TGTGCCAGCAGTTTGGGGACAGGGTTAAACATTCAGTACTTC.

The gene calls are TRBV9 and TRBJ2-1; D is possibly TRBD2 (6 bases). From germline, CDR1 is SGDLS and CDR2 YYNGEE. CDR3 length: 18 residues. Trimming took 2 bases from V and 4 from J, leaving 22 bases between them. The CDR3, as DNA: TGTGCCAGCAGCGTGACCTATAGCGGACCTGACCGTTACAATGAGCAGTTCTTC. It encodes CASSVTYSGPDRYNEQFF.

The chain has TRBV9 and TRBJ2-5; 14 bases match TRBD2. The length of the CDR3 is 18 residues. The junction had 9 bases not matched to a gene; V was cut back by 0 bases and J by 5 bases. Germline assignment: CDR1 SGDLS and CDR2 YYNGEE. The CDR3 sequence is CASSVGGLAGGGAETQYF. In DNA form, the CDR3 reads TGTGCCAGCAGCGTAGGAGGACTAGCGGGAGGCGGTGCTGAGACCCAGTACTTC.

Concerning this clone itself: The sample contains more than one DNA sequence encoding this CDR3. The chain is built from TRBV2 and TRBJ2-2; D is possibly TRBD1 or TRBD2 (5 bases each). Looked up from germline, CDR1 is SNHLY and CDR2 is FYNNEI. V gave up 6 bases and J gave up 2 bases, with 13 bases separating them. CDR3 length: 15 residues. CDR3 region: CASSRDRLNTGELFF. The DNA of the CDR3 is TGTGCCAGCAGCAGGGACCGCTTAAACACCGGGGAGCTGTTTTTT.

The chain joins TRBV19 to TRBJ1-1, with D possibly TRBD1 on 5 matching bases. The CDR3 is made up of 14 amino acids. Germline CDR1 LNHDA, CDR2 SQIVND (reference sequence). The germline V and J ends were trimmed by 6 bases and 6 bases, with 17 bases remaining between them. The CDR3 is CASRRGIAGAEAFF. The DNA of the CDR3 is TGTGCCAGTAGGAGGGGAATAGCTGGCGCTGAAGCTTTCTTT.

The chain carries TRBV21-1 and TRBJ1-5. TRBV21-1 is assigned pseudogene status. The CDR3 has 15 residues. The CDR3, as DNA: TGTGCCAGCAGCAAAGGCGGGGTAAGCAATCAGCCCCAGCATTTT. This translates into CASSKGGVSNQPQHF.

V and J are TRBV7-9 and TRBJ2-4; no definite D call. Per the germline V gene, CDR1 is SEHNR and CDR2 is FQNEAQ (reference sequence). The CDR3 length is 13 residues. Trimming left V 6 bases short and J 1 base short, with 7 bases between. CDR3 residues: CASSGHAKNIQYF. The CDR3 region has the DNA TGTGCCAGCAGTGGGCACGCCAAAAACATTCAGTACTTC.

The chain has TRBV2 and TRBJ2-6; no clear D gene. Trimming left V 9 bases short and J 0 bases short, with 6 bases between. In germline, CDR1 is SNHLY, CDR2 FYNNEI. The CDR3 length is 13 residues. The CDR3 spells CASALSGANVLTF. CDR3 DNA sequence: TGTGCCAGTGCCCTCTCTGGGGCCAACGTCCTGACTTTC.